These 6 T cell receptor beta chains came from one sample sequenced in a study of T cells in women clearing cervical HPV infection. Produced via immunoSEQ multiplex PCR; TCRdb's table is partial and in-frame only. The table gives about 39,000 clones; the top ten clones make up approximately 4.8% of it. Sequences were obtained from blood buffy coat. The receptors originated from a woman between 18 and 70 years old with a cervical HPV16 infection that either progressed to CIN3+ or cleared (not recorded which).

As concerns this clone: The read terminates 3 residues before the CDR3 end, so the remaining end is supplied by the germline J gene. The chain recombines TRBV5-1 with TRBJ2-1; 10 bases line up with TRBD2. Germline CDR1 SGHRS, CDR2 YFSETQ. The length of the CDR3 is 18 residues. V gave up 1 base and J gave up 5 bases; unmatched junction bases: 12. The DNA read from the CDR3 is TGCGCCAGCAGCTTGAGGGGTGGCGGGCTAGCGGGGGACAATGAG. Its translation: CASSLRGGGLAGDNE. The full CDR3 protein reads CASSLRGGGLAGDNEQFF.

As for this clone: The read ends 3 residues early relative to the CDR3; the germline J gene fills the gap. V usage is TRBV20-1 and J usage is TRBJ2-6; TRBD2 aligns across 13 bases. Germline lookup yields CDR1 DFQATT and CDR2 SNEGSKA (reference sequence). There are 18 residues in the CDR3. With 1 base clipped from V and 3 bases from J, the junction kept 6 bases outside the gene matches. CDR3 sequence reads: CSARGTSGGIGGANVLTF. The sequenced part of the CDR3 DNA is TGCAGTGCTAGAGGGACTAGCGGGGGAATAGGTGGGGCCAACGTC.

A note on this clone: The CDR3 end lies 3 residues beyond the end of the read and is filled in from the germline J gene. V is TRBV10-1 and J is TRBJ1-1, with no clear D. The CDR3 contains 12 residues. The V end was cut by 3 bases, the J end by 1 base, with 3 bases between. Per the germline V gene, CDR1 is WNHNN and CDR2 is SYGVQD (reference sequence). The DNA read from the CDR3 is TGCGCCAGCAGTGAAGGGAACACTGAA. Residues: CASSEGNTE. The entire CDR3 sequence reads CASSEGNTEAFF.

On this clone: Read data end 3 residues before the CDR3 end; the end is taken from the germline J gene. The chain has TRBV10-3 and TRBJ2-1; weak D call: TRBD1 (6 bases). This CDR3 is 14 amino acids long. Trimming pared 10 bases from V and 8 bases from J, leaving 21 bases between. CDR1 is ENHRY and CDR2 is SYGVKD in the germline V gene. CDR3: CATSGTSLLDEQFF. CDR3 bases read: TGTGCCACCTCCGGGACATCTCTCTTGGATGAG.

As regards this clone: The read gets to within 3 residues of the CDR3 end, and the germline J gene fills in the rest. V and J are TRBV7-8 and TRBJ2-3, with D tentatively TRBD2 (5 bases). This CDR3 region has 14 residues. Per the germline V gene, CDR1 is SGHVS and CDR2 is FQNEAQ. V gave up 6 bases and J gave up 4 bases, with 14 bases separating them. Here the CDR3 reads CASSLGSDADTQYF. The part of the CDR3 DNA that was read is TGTGCCAGCAGTCTAGGTAGCGACGCAGATACG.

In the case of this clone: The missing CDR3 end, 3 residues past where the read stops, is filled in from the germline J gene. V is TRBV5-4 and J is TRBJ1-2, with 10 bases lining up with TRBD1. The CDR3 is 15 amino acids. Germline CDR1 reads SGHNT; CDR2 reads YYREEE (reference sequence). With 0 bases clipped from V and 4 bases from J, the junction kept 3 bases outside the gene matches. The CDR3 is CASSLGQGASYGYTF. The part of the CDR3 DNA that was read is TGTGCCAGCAGCTTGGGACAGGGGGCTTCCTATGGC.